Below are 23 T cell receptor beta chains sequenced from a single sample in a study of cytomegalovirus exposure and HLA in healthy donors. PCR amplification relied on 60 Vbeta primers (plus 13 Jbeta primers). The repertoire was sequenced with immunoSEQ multiplex PCR; TCRdb's copy has only in-frame clones and lacks some. The sample has around 95,000 clones; roughly four fifths are singletons. Specimen: PBMCs. These receptors all come from a man aged 30 to 45 in good health and CMV-seropositive.

This rearrangement joins TRBV15 to TRBJ2-7, with 8 bases that match TRBD2. The CDR3 is 15 residues long. The J segment lost 2 bases and the V segment lost 0 bases, leaving 3 bases of the junction unmatched. CDR1 and CDR2 (germline): LNHNV, YYDKDF (reference sequence). CDR3 in amino acids: CATSRELAEAYEQYF. The DNA for the CDR3 is TGTGCCACCAGCAGAGAACTAGCGGAAGCCTACGAGCAGTACTTC. The variable domain in full, completed from reference TRBV15 and TRBJ2-7, reads DAMVIQNPRYQVTQFGKPVTLSCSQTLNHNVMYWYQQKSSQAPKLLFHYYDKDFNNEADTPDNFQSRRPNTSFCFLDIRSPGLGDTAMYLCATSRELAEAYEQYFGPGTRLTVT.

The J gene is TRBJ2-2, the V gene TRBV29-1, with TRBD2 matching 7 bases. CDR1 is SQVTM and CDR2 is ANQGSEA in the germline V gene. Trimming at V came to 7 bases and at J to 6 bases, leaving 14 bases not matched to a gene. The CDR3 has 15 amino acids. The chain's CDR3 is CSAGVSGGGPGELFF. The CDR3 bases are TGCAGCGCGGGGGTTTCGGGGGGAGGACCCGGGGAGCTGTTTTTT.

V and J are TRBV4-1 and TRBJ2-2; perhaps TRBD1 as D (6 bases). The CDR3 is 15 amino acids. CDR1 and CDR2 from the germline V gene are MGHRA and YSYEKL. V was cut by 0 bases and J by 6 bases, with 11 bases left in between. CDR3 nucleotide sequence: TGCGCCAGCAGCCAAGAGGGGGCGGTCCCCGGGGAGCTGTTTTTT. It translates to CASSQEGAVPGELFF.

V is TRBV27 and J is TRBJ2-5; D may be TRBD2 (5 bases). The end of the DNA is better explained by TRBJ2-7, so the J call may be wrong. From germline, CDR1 is MNHEY and CDR2 SMNVEV (reference sequence). The CDR3 is made up of 14 amino acids. The CDR3 here is CASAPYDPAGEQYF. The CDR3 nucleotides read TGTGCCAGCGCCCCCTACGACCCCGCGGGCGAGCAGTACTTC.

This clone was detected once. This rearrangement joins TRBV10-1 to TRBJ2-1, with a weak D call TRBD1 (6 bases). The V end lost 9 bases, the J end lost 6 bases, and 30 bases lay between the germline ends. CDR3 length: 18 amino acids. Germline CDR1 reads WNHNN; CDR2 reads SYGVQD (reference sequence). CDR3 region: CARSVRIRLSRGRNEQFF. As DNA, the CDR3 is TGCGCCAGATCCGTTCGAATCCGCTTATCCAGGGGTCGCAATGAGCAGTTCTTC.

The chain uses TRBV5-1 and TRBJ1-1; TRBD1 agrees at 10 bases. This CDR3 contains 17 residues. Per germline, CDR1 SGHRS and CDR2 YFSETQ. The V and J ends lost 4 bases and 0 bases, in that order; junction bases with no gene match: 9. In nucleotides, the CDR3 is TGCGCCAGCAGCACCCGGGACAGGGGTCTTTTGAACACTGAAGCTTTCTTT. Its protein is CASSTRDRGLLNTEAFF.

The chain is built from TRBV13 and TRBJ1-4, with D possibly being TRBD1 (5 bases). The CDR3 consists of 15 residues. Germline V gene sequence: CDR1 PRHDT, CDR2 FYEKMQ (reference sequence). Deletions cut 3 bases from V and 3 bases from J, with 11 bases between. This CDR3 is CASSFLQGPNEKLFF. CDR3 bases: TGTGCCAGCAGCTTTCTTCAGGGTCCTAATGAAAAACTGTTTTTT.

The chain joins TRBV29-1 to TRBJ2-1; 13 bases align to TRBD2. The CDR3 is made up of 15 amino acids. The junction had 10 bases not matched to a gene; V was cut back by 7 bases and J by 7 bases. Germline CDR1 and CDR2: SQVTM and ANQGSEA. The CDR3 DNA is TGCAGCGCCGCCACTAGCGGGAGGGCCAGGAATGAGCAGTTCTTC. Residues: CSAATSGRARNEQFF.

Here the CDR3 DNA reads TGTGCCAGCAACCGACAGGGGGTGAACTATGGCTACACCTTC. This codes for CASNRQGVNYGYTF. This chain connects TRBV2 to TRBJ1-2; TRBD1 aligns across 9 bases. The CDR3 loop spans 14 amino acids. CDR1 and CDR2 (germline): SNHLY, FYNNEI. After removal of 7 bases from V and 2 bases from J, the junction contained 5 bases not matched to a gene.

The rearrangement uses TRBV6-5 and TRBJ2-1; D uncertain. Germline V CDR1 and CDR2: MNHEY, SVGAGI. The CDR3 runs 12 residues. The V and J ends lost 2 bases and 5 bases respectively, with 4 bases between them. The CDR3 loop is CASSYPNNEQFF. The CDR3, as DNA: TGTGCCAGCAGTTACCCTAACAATGAGCAGTTCTTC.

The gene calls are TRBV5-4 and TRBJ2-2, with TRBD1 matching 8 bases. This CDR3 has 16 residues. V was pared by 0 bases and J by 4 bases, with 5 bases of the junction left unmatched. Germline CDR1 SGHNT, CDR2 YYREEE (reference sequence). CDR3 amino acids: CASSLDRGAGTGELFF. CDR3 DNA: TGTGCCAGCAGCTTGGACAGGGGGGCGGGCACCGGGGAGCTGTTTTTT.

This clone was seen once. This sequence joins TRBV28 and TRBJ1-4; TRBD1 might be the D (5 bases). The germline V gene encodes CDR1 MDHEN and CDR2 SYDVKM. The ends were cut back, 5 bases at V and 3 bases at J, with 19 bases in the middle. CDR3 length: 17 residues. For the CDR3, the DNA is TGTGCCAGCAGTGCTGATTTCTTCAGGGCGGCTAATGAAAAACTGTTTTTT. It codes for CASSADFFRAANEKLFF. The full variable domain, with the rest looked up from reference TRBV28 and TRBJ1-4, is DVKVTQSSRYLVKRTGEKVFLECVQDMDHENMFWYRQDPGLGLRLIYFSYDVKMKEKGDIPEGYSVSREKKERFSLILESASTNQTSMYLCASSADFFRAANEKLFFGSGTQLSVL.

The chain recombines TRBV18 with TRBJ2-4, with 12 bases lining up with TRBD2. The CDR3 is made up of 16 amino acids. V dropped 6 bases and J dropped 0; count of bases not matched to a gene: 3. The germline V gene has CDR1 KGHSH and CDR2 LQKENI. Here the CDR3 reads CASSRLAGEAKNIQYF. CDR3 nucleotides: TGTGCCAGCTCTCGACTAGCGGGAGAAGCCAAAAACATTCAGTACTTC.

V and J are TRBV2 and TRBJ2-2, with no clear D. Trimming removed 8 bases at V and 1 base at J, with 11 bases between. CDR1 is SNHLY, CDR2 FYNNEI, per germline. The CDR3 contains 14 residues. As DNA, the CDR3 is TGTGCCAGCGTTAATACAGTGAACACCGGGGAGCTGTTTTTT. It is translated as CASVNTVNTGELFF.

This chain joins TRBV27 and TRBJ2-2; D is possibly TRBD2 (9 bases). Germline CDR1 is MNHEY and CDR2 is SMNVEV (reference sequence). V was pared by 5 bases and J by 3 bases, with 31 bases between. This CDR3 is built from 21 residues. CDR3 protein: CASSPRDRTIAGAGYTGELFF. DNA of the CDR3: TGTGCCAGCAGTCCTAGGGACAGGACCATAGCGGGAGCCGGCTACACCGGGGAGCTGTTTTTT.

The J gene is TRBJ2-1, the V gene TRBV7-2; 10 bases agree with TRBD2. V was clipped by 4 bases and J by 9 bases; unmatched bases: 6. This CDR3 has 14 residues. CDR1 is SGHTA and CDR2 is FQGNSA in the germline V gene. CDR3 nucleotides: TGTGCCAGCAGCTCTAGCGGGAGCGTTGTTGAGCAGTTCTTC. It encodes CASSSSGSVVEQFF. The full variable domain, completed using reference TRBV7-2 and TRBJ2-1, is GAGVSQSPSNKVTEKGKDVELRCDPISGHTALYWYRQSLGQGLEFLIYFQGNSAPDKSGLPSDRFSAERTGGSVSTLTIQRTQQEDSAVYLCASSSSGSVVEQFFGPGTRLTVL.

This clone showed up just once. The chain joins TRBV10-3 to TRBJ2-5, with a weak D call TRBD1 (5 bases). The ends were cut back, 5 bases at V and 2 bases at J, with 9 bases in the middle. Germline V gene data show CDR1 as ENHRY and CDR2 as SYGVKD. The CDR3 totals 13 residues. CDR3 sequence (DNA): TGTGCCATCAGTTGGGGCGGACAAGAGACCCAGTACTTC. Encoded protein: CAISWGGQETQYF.

The genes are TRBV2 and TRBJ2-1; TRBD1 matches at 9 bases. The CDR3 spans 15 residues. CDR1 and CDR2 from the germline V gene are SNHLY and FYNNEI. J gave up 4 bases and V 6 bases, and 7 bases lay outside the gene matches. The CDR3 coding sequence is TGTGCCAGCAGGCAGGACAGGGGCACGTACAATGAGCAGTTCTTC. Its translation: CASRQDRGTYNEQFF.

The chain has TRBV10-3 and TRBJ2-7, with 11 bases aligning to TRBD1. The CDR3 covers 15 residues. Germline CDR1 and CDR2: ENHRY and SYGVKD. The junction had 6 bases not matched to a gene; V was cut back by 4 bases and J by 4 bases. The CDR3 DNA follows: TGTGCCATCAGTGGCCCGGGACAGGGGGAATACGAGCAGTACTTC. It specifies CAISGPGQGEYEQYF.

CDR3 DNA sequence: TGTGCCAGCAGTGGGCACGTGGGCTCCTACAATGAGCAGTTCTTC. As protein: CASSGHVGSYNEQFF. The chain carries TRBV28 and TRBJ2-1, with D unresolved. V was clipped by 5 bases and J by 0 bases, with 11 bases between them. Germline assignment: CDR1 MDHEN and CDR2 SYDVKM. The CDR3 extends over 15 amino acids. The full variable domain, rest sourced from reference TRBV28 and TRBJ2-1, is DVKVTQSSRYLVKRTGEKVFLECVQDMDHENMFWYRQDPGLGLRLIYFSYDVKMKEKGDIPEGYSVSREKKERFSLILESASTNQTSMYLCASSGHVGSYNEQFFGPGTRLTVL.

This clone appeared once. The chain has TRBV2 and TRBJ2-1; 14 bases are a match to TRBD2. V lost 4 bases, J lost 2 bases, and 1 base stayed unmatched. Looked up from germline, CDR1 is SNHLY and CDR2 is FYNNEI. This CDR3 has 16 amino acids. The DNA of the CDR3 is TGTGCCAGCAGTGGACTAGCGGGAGGGCCCTACAATGAGCAGTTCTTC. Translated: CASSGLAGGPYNEQFF. Complete variable domain (other parts from reference TRBV2 and TRBJ2-1): EPEVTQTPSHQVTQMGQEVILRCVPISNHLYFYWYRQILGQKVEFLVSFYNNEISEKSEIFDDQFSVERPDGSNFTLKIRSTKLEDSAMYFCASSGLAGGPYNEQFFGPGTRLTVL.

The genes are TRBV30 and TRBJ2-2; no firm D call. Germline CDR1 reads GTSNPN; CDR2 reads SVGIG (reference sequence). Trimming pared 0 bases from V and 0 bases from J, leaving 8 bases between. The CDR3 has 15 residues. The CDR3 DNA is TGTGCCTGGAGTGTGGGCTCCGCGAACACCGGGGAGCTGTTTTTT. As protein: CAWSVGSANTGELFF.

This sequence joins TRBV5-4 and TRBJ1-2; D might be TRBD1 (5 bases). This CDR3 spans 14 amino acids. Trimming stripped 4 bases from V and 8 bases from J, with 18 bases between. Germline V lookup: CDR1 SGHNT, CDR2 YYREEE (reference sequence). The CDR3 spells CASSPYGAPGGYTF. The CDR3 DNA follows: TGTGCCAGCAGCCCTTATGGGGCGCCTGGGGGCTACACCTTC.